This T cell receptor (beta chain) is from a study of OX40 agonist ivuxolimab in advanced cancers. Study context: At 0.01 to 10 mg/kg, ivuxolimab was administered intravenously to patients every 2 weeks. Patients enrolled in dose escalation were diagnosed with hepatocellular carcinoma, melanoma, renal cell or head and neck cancer.

Only in-frame clones appear in the TCRdb table, and some are missing; sequencing was by immunoSEQ multiplex PCR. The table shows roughly 49,000 clones, with almost 90% occurring only once. The study's findings and limits: Doses of 0.1 to 3.0 mg/kg were accompanied by clonal expansion of CD4+ and CD8+ blood T cells by week 6.

To note about this clone: Its antigen is not identified.

The sequence derives from an adult with an advanced solid tumor such as melanoma, head and neck, liver or kidney cancer. The specimen comprised CD4+ or CD8+ T cells sorted from blood, sampled in a trial of the OX40 agonist ivuxolimab.

CDR3 sequence reads: CAISESYGYGYTF. In nucleotides, the CDR3 is TGTGCCATCAGTGAGTCTTACGGCTATGGCTACACCTTC. The V gene is TRBV10-3, the J gene TRBJ1-2; D not resolved. V lost 0 bases and J 4 bases, leaving 6 bases between the germline ends. Germline CDR1 is ENHRY and CDR2 is SYGVKD. There are 13 residues in the CDR3.